This T cell receptor beta chain comes out of a study of beta chain features in type 1 diabetes. Every isolated RNA sample was fully reverse transcribed, so sequencing captured expressed TCRB transcripts. The protocol was immunoSEQ multiplex PCR, while the TCRdb copy is restricted to in-frame clones and leaves out a portion. This table has some 350,000 clones, over 8.5% appearing once. The CDR3 is 14 residues long. Germline V gene lookup returns CDR1 SGHTA and CDR2 FQGTGA. V shed 5 bases and J 6 bases; nucleotides not matched to a gene: 6. Broader study findings: Among all four CD4+ subsets, Type 1 diabetes patients had TCRB CDR3s that were moderately but significantly shorter.

In this sample, this clone turned up once. Antigen specificity is unknown. The chain joins TRBV7-3 to TRBJ2-2; 7 bases line up with TRBD2. This receptor was taken from a young man with type 1 diabetes. The sample taken for sequencing was central memory CD4+ T cells from blood. This CDR3 is CASSARAGAGELFF. CDR3 DNA sequence: TGTGCCAGCAGCGCCCGGGCGGGGGCCGGGGAGCTGTTTTTT.